The TCR beta chain under discussion was sequenced for a study of T cell responses to AZD1222 COVID-19 vaccine. TCRdb's table, derived via immunoSEQ multiplex PCR, lists solely in-frame clones and lacks some. This table has 130,000 or so clones, approximately 90% appearing once. Details on this clone: Its antigen is currently unknown.

Findings and caveats of the study: Dominant at 160-218 and 743-854, vaccine-associated CD4 TCRs also spanned spike. Seropositivity was recorded at baseline in only six AZD1222 recipients. The peak T cell response came first, and repertoires were sampled only after it.

The V end lost 3 bases, the J end lost 7 bases, and 12 bases lay between the germline ends. The CDR3 is 13 amino acids. The germline gives CDR1 SGHNT, CDR2 YENEEA. The clonotype was recovered from an adult who received the AZD1222 COVID-19 vaccine. This rearrangement joins TRBV11-3 to TRBJ1-1, with D hard to call. The input for sequencing was peripheral blood, taken 28 days after the second AZD1222 dose. DNA for the CDR3: TGTGCCAGCAGCTTGGAGTCCGGATATGAAGCTTTCTTT. It codes for CASSLESGYEAFF. Filled out from reference TRBV11-3 and TRBJ1-1, the complete variable domain reads EAGVVQSPRYKIIEKKQPVAFWCNPISGHNTLYWYLQNLGQGPELLIRYENEEAVDDSQLPKDRFSAERLKGVDSTLKIQPAELGDSAVYLCASSLESGYEAFFGQGTRLTVV.